The following is a T cell receptor (beta chain) sequence with its context. The antigen is undetermined. TCRdb reworked the 5' RACE reads into one entry per CDR3 protein, no DNA. Here the sample table reports approximately 170,000 distinct CDR3 sequences. This record comes from a study of T cells expressing NK-cell markers. Across the study: Investigators obtained TCR beta repertoires from sorted CD3+CD56+NKG2C+, CD3+CD56+NKG2C- and CD3+CD56-NKG2C+ T cells.

Study results and caveats: A handful of donors likewise had their CD3+CD56-NKG2C+ fraction led by these clonotypes.

The sequence derives from a man aged 18-70 years in good health. Source material: blood T cells: a sorted CD56 or NKG2C T cell subset, CD4+ or CD8+ T cells, or bulk PBMC T cells (not recorded which).

CDR3 sequence reads: CSASGQGVGWQETQYF. This chain links TRBV20-1 with TRBJ2-5; TCRdb's D call of TRBD1 is untestable without DNA. Germline V gene sequence: CDR1 DFQATT, CDR2 SNEGSKA (reference sequence). The CDR3 totals 16 residues.